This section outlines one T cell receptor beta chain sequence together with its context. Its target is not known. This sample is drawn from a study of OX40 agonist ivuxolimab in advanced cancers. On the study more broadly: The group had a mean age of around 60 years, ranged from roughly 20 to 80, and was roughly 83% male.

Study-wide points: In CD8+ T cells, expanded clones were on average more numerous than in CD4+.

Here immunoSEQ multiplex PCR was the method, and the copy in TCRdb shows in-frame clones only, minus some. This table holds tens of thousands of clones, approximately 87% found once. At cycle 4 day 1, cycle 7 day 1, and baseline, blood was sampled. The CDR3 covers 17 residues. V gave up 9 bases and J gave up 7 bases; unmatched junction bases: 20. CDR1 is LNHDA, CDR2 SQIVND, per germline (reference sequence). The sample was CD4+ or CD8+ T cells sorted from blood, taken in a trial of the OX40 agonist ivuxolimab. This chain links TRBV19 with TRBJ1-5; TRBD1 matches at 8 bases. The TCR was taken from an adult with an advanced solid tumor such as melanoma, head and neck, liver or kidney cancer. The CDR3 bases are TGTGCCAGAGGGGTTCCGGGACAGGATTTGTCGGGACAGCCCCAGCATTTT. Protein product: CARGVPGQDLSGQPQHF.